The rows below give T cell receptor beta chains drawn from one sample of a study of T cell responses to AZD1222 COVID-19 vaccine. Profiling relied on immunoSEQ multiplex PCR, and the TCRdb table lists in-frame clones only, not all of them. The data hold more than 100,000 clones, with roughly nine tenths observed a single time. The material sequenced was peripheral blood, taken on day 0 of AZD1222 vaccination. These receptors were obtained from an adult in good health. CDR3s include the opening cysteine and the closing phenylalanine or tryptophan. The order of the fields is V gene, D gene, J gene, clone size, CDR3 protein, CDR3 DNA. A D gene is named only where the DNA matches it firmly. Clone size is stated in some rows and not others, as once, few, many or a class when expanded.

V gene: TRBV7-3
D gene: TRBD1
J gene: TRBJ2-1
clone size: NA
CDR3 protein: CASFGQGANYEQFF
CDR3 DNA: TGTGCCAGCTTCGGACAGGGGGCTAATTATGAGCAGTTCTTC

V gene: TRBV15
D gene: NA
J gene: TRBJ2-3
clone size: NA
CDR3 protein: CATSRDQYADTQYF
CDR3 DNA: TGTGCCACCAGCAGAGATCAGTACGCAGATACGCAGTATTTT

V gene: TRBV11-1
D gene: NA
J gene: TRBJ2-2
clone size: NA
CDR3 protein: CASTGRWGTGELFF
CDR3 DNA: TGTGCCAGCACCGGGCGTTGGGGCACCGGGGAGCTGTTTTTT

V gene: TRBV4-2
D gene: NA
J gene: TRBJ1-1
clone size: NA
CDR3 protein: CASSQEWGGNTEAFF
CDR3 DNA: TGTGCCAGCAGCCAAGAATGGGGGGGCAACACTGAAGCTTTCTTT

V gene: TRBV4-3
D gene: NA
J gene: TRBJ2-1
clone size: once
CDR3 protein: CASSLVIGTRNEQFF
CDR3 DNA: TGCGCCAGCAGCCTAGTGATCGGGACTCGCAATGAGCAGTTCTTC

V gene: TRBV28
D gene: NA
J gene: TRBJ1-6
clone size: NA
CDR3 protein: CASSRMRQYNSPLHF
CDR3 DNA: TGTGCCAGCAGTCGAATGAGACAGTATAATTCACCCCTCCACTTT

V gene: TRBV24-1
D gene: TRBD2
J gene: TRBJ2-1
clone size: once
CDR3 protein: CATSDGGGAMDEQFF
CDR3 DNA: TGTGCCACCAGTGATGGCGGGGGGGCCATGGATGAGCAGTTCTTC

V gene: TRBV18
D gene: NA
J gene: TRBJ2-7
clone size: NA
CDR3 protein: CASSPRTLYEQYF
CDR3 DNA: TGTGCCAGCTCACCAAGGACACTGTACGAGCAGTACTTC

V gene: TRBV21-1
D gene: NA
J gene: TRBJ2-7
clone size: NA
CDR3 protein: CASSIRTGLVVYEQYF
CDR3 DNA: TGTGCCAGCAGCATCCGAACGGGACTAGTGGTATACGAGCAGTACTTC

V gene: TRBV5-4
D gene: NA
J gene: TRBJ2-7
clone size: NA
CDR3 protein: CASSLGAEGAYEQYF
CDR3 DNA: TGTGCCAGCAGCTTGGGGGCGGAAGGGGCCTACGAGCAGTACTTC

V gene: TRBV10-3
D gene: NA
J gene: TRBJ1-1
clone size: NA
CDR3 protein: CAISPSHSVGTEAFF
CDR3 DNA: TGTGCCATCAGCCCCTCCCACAGTGTCGGCACTGAAGCTTTCTTT

V gene: TRBV2
D gene: TRBD1
J gene: TRBJ1-4
clone size: NA
CDR3 protein: CASRGAQGALNEKLFF
CDR3 DNA: TGTGCCAGCAGGGGGGCCCAGGGGGCCCTTAATGAAAAACTGTTTTTT

V gene: TRBV7-3
D gene: NA
J gene: TRBJ2-1
clone size: NA
CDR3 protein: CASSLNRESWNEQFF
CDR3 DNA: TGTGCCAGCAGCTTAAATCGGGAGTCGTGGAATGAGCAGTTCTTC

V gene: TRBV29-1
D gene: TRBD1
J gene: TRBJ1-2
clone size: once
CDR3 protein: CSAPGTGGYGYTF
CDR3 DNA: TGCAGCGCACCAGGGACAGGGGGTTATGGCTACACCTTC

V gene: TRBV6-2/TRBV6-3
D gene: NA
J gene: TRBJ1-1
clone size: NA
CDR3 protein: CASSYGKTGPTEAFF
CDR3 DNA: TGTGCCAGCAGTTACGGGAAGACAGGCCCCACTGAAGCTTTCTTT

V gene: TRBV7-9
D gene: TRBD1
J gene: TRBJ1-1
clone size: once
CDR3 protein: CASSLAAGGTEAFF
CDR3 DNA: TGTGCCAGCAGCTTAGCGGCAGGGGGGACTGAAGCTTTCTTT

V gene: TRBV3-1/TRBV3-2
D gene: NA
J gene: TRBJ1-2
clone size: NA
CDR3 protein: CASSQGARGVLGSNYGYTF
CDR3 DNA: TGTGCCAGCAGCCAAGGGGCCCGTGGGGTTTTAGGTTCCAACTATGGCTACACCTTC

V gene: TRBV6-5
D gene: TRBD2
J gene: TRBJ2-7
clone size: NA
CDR3 protein: CASSFGTRAEQYF
CDR3 DNA: TGTGCCAGCAGTTTCGGGACTAGAGCCGAGCAGTACTTC

V gene: TRBV9
D gene: NA
J gene: TRBJ1-2
clone size: NA
CDR3 protein: CASSVQDLGGSYTF
CDR3 DNA: TGTGCCAGCAGCGTCCAGGACTTGGGGGGGAGTTACACCTTC

V gene: TRBV2
D gene: NA
J gene: TRBJ2-3
clone size: NA
CDR3 protein: CASSVLGGGTDTQYF
CDR3 DNA: TGTGCCAGCAGTGTACTGGGCGGGGGCACAGATACGCAGTATTTT

V gene: TRBV6-5
D gene: NA
J gene: TRBJ1-6
clone size: NA
CDR3 protein: CASTLGGLNNSPLHF
CDR3 DNA: TGTGCCAGCACATTGGGGGGTCTTAATAATTCACCCCTCCACTTT

V gene: TRBV7-9
D gene: NA
J gene: TRBJ1-1
clone size: NA
CDR3 protein: CASSSVGAEAFF
CDR3 DNA: TGTGCCAGCAGTTCCGTTGGGGCTGAAGCTTTCTTT

V gene: TRBV19
D gene: NA
J gene: TRBJ2-5
clone size: NA
CDR3 protein: CASRPPGNSGETQYF
CDR3 DNA: TGTGCCAGTAGGCCCCCGGGGAATTCTGGAGAGACCCAGTACTTC

V gene: TRBV2
D gene: TRBD1
J gene: TRBJ2-7
clone size: NA
CDR3 protein: CASSRDRGLSYF
CDR3 DNA: TGTGCCAGCAGTCGGGACAGGGGCCTGTCGTACTTC

V gene: TRBV30
D gene: NA
J gene: TRBJ1-1
clone size: NA
CDR3 protein: CAWSSGQGPVAAFF
CDR3 DNA: TGTGCCTGGAGTAGTGGGCAGGGGCCGGTCGCTGCTTTCTTT

V gene: TRBV6-4
D gene: NA
J gene: TRBJ1-2
clone size: NA
CDR3 protein: CASSATTGPYSNYGYTF
CDR3 DNA: TGTGCCAGCAGTGCCACGACAGGCCCCTATTCTAACTATGGCTACACCTTC

V gene: TRBV4-3
D gene: TRBD2
J gene: TRBJ2-1
clone size: once
CDR3 protein: CASSQDLGTSGYNEQFF
CDR3 DNA: TGCGCCAGCAGCCAAGATCTAGGGACTAGCGGTTACAATGAGCAGTTCTTC

V gene: TRBV27
D gene: NA
J gene: TRBJ1-1
clone size: NA
CDR3 protein: CASSFGPPSRTEAFF
CDR3 DNA: TGTGCCAGCAGTTTTGGGCCCCCGAGTAGGACTGAAGCTTTCTTT

V gene: TRBV27
D gene: NA
J gene: TRBJ2-2
clone size: NA
CDR3 protein: CASSFGTYTGELFF
CDR3 DNA: TGTGCCAGCAGTTTTGGGACTTACACCGGGGAGCTGTTTTTT

V gene: TRBV25-1
D gene: NA
J gene: TRBJ2-5
clone size: few
CDR3 protein: CASSEYTIGSETQYF
CDR3 DNA: TGTGCCAGCAGTGAATACACGATAGGATCGGAGACCCAGTACTTC

V gene: TRBV28
D gene: NA
J gene: TRBJ2-7
clone size: NA
CDR3 protein: CASSFSPKVYEQYF
CDR3 DNA: TGTGCCAGCAGTTTCAGCCCCAAGGTCTACGAGCAGTACTTC

V gene: TRBV6-2/TRBV6-3
D gene: NA
J gene: TRBJ1-1
clone size: NA
CDR3 protein: CASSYSRAGDLAFF
CDR3 DNA: TGTGCCAGCAGTTACTCGAGGGCGGGGGATCTAGCTTTCTTT

V gene: TRBV6-5
D gene: NA
J gene: TRBJ1-2
clone size: NA
CDR3 protein: CASSYSRLYGYTF
CDR3 DNA: TGTGCCAGCAGTTACTCGAGACTCTATGGCTACACCTTC

V gene: TRBV19
D gene: NA
J gene: TRBJ1-1
clone size: NA
CDR3 protein: CASSIPSLNAEAFF
CDR3 DNA: TGTGCCAGTAGTATACCCAGCCTGAACGCTGAAGCTTTCTTT

V gene: TRBV7-6
D gene: NA
J gene: TRBJ1-6
clone size: NA
CDR3 protein: CASSLARGGPMNNSPLHF
CDR3 DNA: TGTGCCAGCAGCTTAGCTCGTGGCGGTCCGATGAATAATTCACCCCTCCACTTT

V gene: TRBV14
D gene: NA
J gene: TRBJ2-7
clone size: NA
CDR3 protein: CASSFGRKSSYEQYF
CDR3 DNA: TGTGCCAGCAGTTTTGGCCGCAAGAGCTCCTACGAGCAGTACTTC

V gene: TRBV4-1
D gene: NA
J gene: TRBJ1-1
clone size: few
CDR3 protein: CASTGAQRTEAFF
CDR3 DNA: TGCGCCAGCACGGGGGCCCAGCGGACTGAAGCTTTCTTT

V gene: TRBV5-4
D gene: TRBD1
J gene: TRBJ1-2
clone size: NA
CDR3 protein: CASSLRTGVNYGYTF
CDR3 DNA: TGTGCCAGCAGCCTCCGGACAGGGGTTAACTATGGCTACACCTTC

V gene: TRBV9
D gene: TRBD2
J gene: TRBJ2-2
clone size: NA
CDR3 protein: CASSVAGGARTGELFF
CDR3 DNA: TGTGCCAGCAGCGTAGCGGGGGGGGCTCGTACCGGGGAGCTGTTTTTT

V gene: TRBV11-3
D gene: NA
J gene: TRBJ2-3
clone size: NA
CDR3 protein: CASSASGRDTQYF
CDR3 DNA: TGTGCCAGCAGCGCTAGTGGGAGAGATACGCAGTATTTT

V gene: TRBV7-2
D gene: NA
J gene: TRBJ1-5
clone size: NA
CDR3 protein: CASSLDPSRNQPQHF
CDR3 DNA: TGTGCCAGCAGCTTAGATCCCAGCCGCAATCAGCCCCAGCATTTT

V gene: TRBV4-3
D gene: NA
J gene: TRBJ2-3
clone size: NA
CDR3 protein: CASSQDPRPDTQYF
CDR3 DNA: TGCGCCAGCAGCCAAGATCCGCGGCCAGATACGCAGTATTTT

V gene: TRBV7-9
D gene: TRBD2
J gene: TRBJ2-3
clone size: NA
CDR3 protein: CASSLDNAGGPDTQYF
CDR3 DNA: TGTGCCAGCAGCTTAGATAATGCGGGAGGGCCAGATACGCAGTATTTT

V gene: TRBV7-8
D gene: TRBD2
J gene: TRBJ2-2
clone size: NA
CDR3 protein: CASRGLAGGPDTGELFF
CDR3 DNA: TGTGCCAGCAGGGGACTAGCGGGGGGGCCGGACACCGGGGAGCTGTTTTTT

V gene: TRBV19
D gene: TRBD1
J gene: TRBJ1-2
clone size: NA
CDR3 protein: CASRPQGVDYGYTF
CDR3 DNA: TGTGCCAGTAGACCACAGGGGGTCGACTATGGCTACACCTTC

V gene: TRBV27
D gene: NA
J gene: TRBJ1-2
clone size: NA
CDR3 protein: CASSLSGNGYTF
CDR3 DNA: TGTGCCAGCAGTTTATCGGGGAATGGCTACACCTTC

V gene: TRBV10-3
D gene: NA
J gene: TRBJ1-5
clone size: NA
CDR3 protein: CAIRQTGGADQPQHF
CDR3 DNA: TGTGCCATCAGACAGACAGGCGGGGCGGATCAGCCCCAGCATTTT

V gene: TRBV11-2
D gene: TRBD2
J gene: TRBJ2-3
clone size: NA
CDR3 protein: CASSWVGLGRFGTDTQYF
CDR3 DNA: TGTGCCAGCAGCTGGGTGGGACTAGGGAGGTTCGGGACAGATACGCAGTATTTT

V gene: TRBV28
D gene: TRBD2
J gene: TRBJ2-7
clone size: once
CDR3 protein: CASSLRTSGRPEQYF
CDR3 DNA: TGTGCCAGCAGCCTTCGGACTAGCGGGAGACCCGAGCAGTACTTC

V gene: TRBV3-1/TRBV3-2
D gene: NA
J gene: TRBJ2-7
clone size: few
CDR3 protein: CASSAGTLIYEQYF
CDR3 DNA: TGTGCCAGCAGCGCCGGGACACTGATCTACGAGCAGTACTTC

V gene: TRBV28
D gene: NA
J gene: TRBJ1-5
clone size: NA
CDR3 protein: CAILGSFNQPQHF
CDR3 DNA: TGTGCCATCCTGGGCAGTTTCAATCAGCCCCAGCATTTT

V gene: TRBV6-2/TRBV6-3
D gene: TRBD1
J gene: TRBJ1-2
clone size: NA
CDR3 protein: CASSLWAGGSYGYTF
CDR3 DNA: TGTGCCAGCAGCCTGTGGGCAGGGGGCTCCTATGGCTACACCTTC

V gene: TRBV19
D gene: TRBD1
J gene: TRBJ2-1
clone size: NA
CDR3 protein: CASRDRGGSNEQFF
CDR3 DNA: TGTGCCAGTAGAGACAGGGGAGGTTCAAATGAGCAGTTCTTC

V gene: TRBV7-3
D gene: NA
J gene: TRBJ1-2
clone size: once
CDR3 protein: CASSPGDVYGYTF
CDR3 DNA: TGTGCCAGCAGCCCAGGGGACGTATATGGCTACACCTTC

V gene: TRBV19
D gene: NA
J gene: TRBJ1-2
clone size: few
CDR3 protein: CASSIDLFRGTLSDGYTF
CDR3 DNA: TGTGCCAGTAGTATAGATCTGTTCCGGGGAACCTTGTCGGATGGCTACACCTTC

V gene: TRBV15
D gene: NA
J gene: TRBJ2-7
clone size: NA
CDR3 protein: CATSREGNVHYEQYF
CDR3 DNA: TGTGCCACCAGCAGAGAAGGGAACGTCCACTACGAGCAGTACTTC

V gene: TRBV9
D gene: TRBD2
J gene: TRBJ2-1
clone size: NA
CDR3 protein: CASSVRGGLSGGRDNEQFF
CDR3 DNA: TGTGCCAGCAGCGTAAGGGGCGGCCTGAGCGGGGGGCGCGACAATGAGCAGTTCTTC